Listed below are T cell receptor beta chains from one sample, sequenced in a study of blood T cell repertoires in COVID-19. Profiling relied on immunoSEQ multiplex PCR, and the TCRdb table lists in-frame clones only, not all of them. The data hold nearly 110,000 clones, with 70% to 75% observed a single time. Sequenced sample: peripheral blood. The receptors shown here come from a human donor with acute or convalescent COVID-19. The donor label of this sample is uncertain. Both conserved end residues are part of each CDR3. The order of the fields is V gene, J gene, CDR3 protein.

>TRBV5-1|TRBJ2-3
CASSLGTGGPSTDTQYF
>TRBV11-2|TRBJ1-1
CASSLISLDRRRHKAFF
>TRBV7-2|TRBJ1-6
CASSPAGTPNSPLHF
>TRBV7-9|TRBJ2-1
CASSPNPYNEQFF
>TRBV29-1|TRBJ1-3
CSVAGTGGNTIYF
>TRBV2|TRBJ2-7
CASRWDRGPPYEQYF
>TRBV27|TRBJ2-2
CASSLDRAGSGELFF
>TRBV19|TRBJ1-4
CASFGTNEKLFF
>TRBV11-3|TRBJ2-1
CASSLGSGLYNEQFF
>TRBV4-2|TRBJ1-4
CASSQGQAVNEKLFF
>TRBV27|TRBJ2-7
CASSFGGGAIHEQYF
>TRBV28|TRBJ1-2
CASGQGLRGYTF
>TRBV5-1|TRBJ1-3
CASSLGFLSSGNTIYF
>TRBV19|TRBJ1-5
CASSQLNQPQHF
>TRBV6-6|TRBJ1-5
CASRRTRGTDNQPQHF
>TRBV7-2|TRBJ1-2
CASSFPGQGAYGYTF
>TRBV28|TRBJ1-2
CASSYRGVGGYTF
>TRBV7-2|TRBJ2-3
CASSQTGVLTDTQYF
>TRBV4-1|TRBJ2-5
CASSQDETSGGAGMETQYF
>TRBV4-1|TRBJ2-3
CASSPGTSGQVNAADTQYF
>TRBV3-1/TRBV3-2|TRBJ2-5
CASSQVLAGGQETQYF
>TRBV4-1|TRBJ1-5
CASSQERTGHRQPQHF
>TRBV15|TRBJ1-3
CATSRDGAASGNTIYF
>TRBV5-4|TRBJ2-5
CASSRSLTTVQETQYF
>TRBV4-1|TRBJ2-1
CASSPKPSGLALLSSYNEQFF
>TRBV14|TRBJ2-7
CASSQDPIGEQYF
>TRBV5-8|TRBJ1-2
CASSLLLSYGYTF
>TRBV28|TRBJ2-2
CASSFRDRENTGELFF
>TRBV5-1|TRBJ1-1
CASSLDRSGEAFF
>TRBV7-9|TRBJ2-1
CASSHRRTRGAQDNEQFF
>TRBV27|TRBJ2-1
CASSLVASGGNEQFF
>TRBV6-5|TRBJ1-6
CASSYDRGYNSPLHF
>TRBV7-2|TRBJ1-6
CASSSGGGQYSPLHF
>TRBV7-8|TRBJ1-6
CASSLGGLGSPLHF
>TRBV2|TRBJ1-1
CASSEVRGPEAFF
>TRBV2|TRBJ2-4
CASSPQNLAKNIQYF
>TRBV5-1|TRBJ2-3
CASSLARTGGSDTQYF
>TRBV5-1|TRBJ2-5
CASSRGLAEETQYF
>TRBV5-1|TRBJ2-1
CASSSGQGIKDEQFF
>TRBV6-1|TRBJ1-2
CASSEWSGGNYGYTF
>TRBV5-6|TRBJ2-7
CASSLPLRRGLYEQYF
>TRBV18|TRBJ1-4
CASSRDLNEKLFF
>TRBV12-3/TRBV12-4|TRBJ1-1
CASSPPIRTEAFF
>TRBV5-1|TRBJ2-2
CASSTGGTHTGELFF
>TRBV4-1|TRBJ2-3
CASSQLGLAGTDTQYF
>TRBV5-1|TRBJ1-2
CASSLNRGQGYGYTF
>TRBV10-3|TRBJ1-2
CAIRHPPGGGSNYGYTF
>TRBV7-8|TRBJ2-3
CASSPRMGGNTQYF
>TRBV5-1|TRBJ1-2
CASSLGDRVFGYTF
>TRBV5-4|TRBJ1-1
CASSSSVRGAEAFF
>TRBV6-5|TRBJ1-1
CASDRGLSEAFF
>TRBV5-1|TRBJ1-4
CASSWGNRVQGSEKLFF
>TRBV5-1|TRBJ1-3
CASSRGTGNGNTIYF
>TRBV7-3|TRBJ2-5
CASSPRHGETQYF